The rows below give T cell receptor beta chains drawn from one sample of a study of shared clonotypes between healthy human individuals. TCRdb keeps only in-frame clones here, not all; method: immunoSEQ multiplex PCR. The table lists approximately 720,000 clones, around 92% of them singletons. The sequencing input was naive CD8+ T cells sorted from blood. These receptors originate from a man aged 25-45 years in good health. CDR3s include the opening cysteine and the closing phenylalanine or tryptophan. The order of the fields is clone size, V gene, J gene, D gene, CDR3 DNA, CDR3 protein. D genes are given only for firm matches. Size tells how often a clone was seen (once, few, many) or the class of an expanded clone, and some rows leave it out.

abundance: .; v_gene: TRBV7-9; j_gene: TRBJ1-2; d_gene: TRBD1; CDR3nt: TGTGCCAGCAGCTTAGCGGCAGGGGGCGAGCATGGCTACACCTTC; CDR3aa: CASSLAAGGEHGYTF
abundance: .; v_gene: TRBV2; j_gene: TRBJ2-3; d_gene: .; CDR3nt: TGTGCCAGCAACTCCCCCAAGGATACTAGCACAGATACGCAGTATTTT; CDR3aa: CASNSPKDTSTDTQYF
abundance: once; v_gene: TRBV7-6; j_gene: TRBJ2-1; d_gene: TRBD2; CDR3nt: TGTGCCAGCAGCTCCCTAGCGGGAGGGCTTTACAATGAGCAGTTCTTC; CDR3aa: CASSSLAGGLYNEQFF
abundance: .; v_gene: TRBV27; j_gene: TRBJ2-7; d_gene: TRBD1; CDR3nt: TGTGCCAGCAGCGTACAGGGGTCCGGTTCCGAGCAGTACTTC; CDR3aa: CASSVQGSGSEQYF
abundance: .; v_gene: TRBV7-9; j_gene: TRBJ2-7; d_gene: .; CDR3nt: TGTGCCAGCAGCTTAGCGGACAGAGACTACGAGCAGTACTTC; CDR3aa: CASSLADRDYEQYF
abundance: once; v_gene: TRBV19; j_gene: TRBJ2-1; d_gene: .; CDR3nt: TGTGCCAGTAGTATCGGGGGCTTGGCCTATGAGCAGTTCTTC; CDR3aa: CASSIGGLAYEQFF
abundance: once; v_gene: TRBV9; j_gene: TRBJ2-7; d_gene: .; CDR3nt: TGTGCCAGCAGCGGGAACTCAAACTCCTACGAGCAGTACTTC; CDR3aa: CASSGNSNSYEQYF
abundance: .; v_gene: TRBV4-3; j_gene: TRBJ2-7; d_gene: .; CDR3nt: TGCGCCAGCAGCCAAGGCACTAGCATCTCGAACGAGCAGTACTTC; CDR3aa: CASSQGTSISNEQYF
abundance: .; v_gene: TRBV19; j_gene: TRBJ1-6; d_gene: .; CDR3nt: TGTGCCAGTAGCTTCCCTCCGGGGCCGCTAAATTCACCCCTCCACTTT; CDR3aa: CASSFPPGPLNSPLHF
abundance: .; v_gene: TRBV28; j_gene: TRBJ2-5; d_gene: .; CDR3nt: TGTGCCAGCAGTTTTCTGGGTGAGCAAGAGACCCAGTACTTC; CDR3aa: CASSFLGEQETQYF
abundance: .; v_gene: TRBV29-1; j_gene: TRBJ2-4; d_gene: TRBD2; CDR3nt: TGCAGCGTTGTGAAGGGAGGGGAAAACATTCAGTACTTC; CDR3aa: CSVVKGGENIQYF
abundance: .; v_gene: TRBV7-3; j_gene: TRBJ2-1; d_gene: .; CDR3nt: TGTGCCAGCAGCCTAAAGGCGATGAGTGAGCAGTTCTTC; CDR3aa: CASSLKAMSEQFF
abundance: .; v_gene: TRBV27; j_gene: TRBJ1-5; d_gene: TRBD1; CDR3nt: TGTGCCAGCAGTCTAGGGACAGGGGGCAATCAGCCCCAGCATTTT; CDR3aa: CASSLGTGGNQPQHF
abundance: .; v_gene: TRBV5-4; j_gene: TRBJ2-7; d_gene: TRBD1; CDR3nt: TGTGCCAGCAGCTGGGGGACAGGGGCCGGATACGAGCAGTACTTC; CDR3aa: CASSWGTGAGYEQYF
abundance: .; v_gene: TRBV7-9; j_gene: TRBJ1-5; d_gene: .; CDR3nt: TGTGCCAGCAGCTTGGCCTCAAGCAATCAGCCCCAGCATTTT; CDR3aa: CASSLASSNQPQHF
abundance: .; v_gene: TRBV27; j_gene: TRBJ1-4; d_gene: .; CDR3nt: TGTGCCAGCAGTACAGGGTTCGATGAAAAACTGTTTTTT; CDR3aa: CASSTGFDEKLFF
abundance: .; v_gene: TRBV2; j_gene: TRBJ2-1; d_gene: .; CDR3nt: TGTGCCAGCAGTGGTAGGCGAGGAGAGCAGTTCTTC; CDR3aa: CASSGRRGEQFF
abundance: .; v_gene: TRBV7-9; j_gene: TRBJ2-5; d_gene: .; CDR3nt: TGTGCCAGTAGAGCGTTAGAGACCCAGTACTTC; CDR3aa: CASRALETQYF
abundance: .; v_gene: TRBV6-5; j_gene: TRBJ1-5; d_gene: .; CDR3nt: TGTGCCAGCAGGCTGACAGGCGTGAATCAGCCCCAGCATTTT; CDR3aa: CASRLTGVNQPQHF
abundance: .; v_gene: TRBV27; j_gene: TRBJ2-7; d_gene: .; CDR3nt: TGTGCCAGCGGATTTCTCGCAGACGAGCAGTACTTC; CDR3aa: CASGFLADEQYF
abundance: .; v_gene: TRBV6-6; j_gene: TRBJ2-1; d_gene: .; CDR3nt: TGTGCCAGCAGTTACGTAGGACAAGACAATGAGCAGTTCTTC; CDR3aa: CASSYVGQDNEQFF
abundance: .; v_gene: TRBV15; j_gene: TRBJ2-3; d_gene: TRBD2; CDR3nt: TGTGCCACCAGCGTTACCGCTAGCGGGAGGGCCTTAGATACGCAGTATTTT; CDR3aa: CATSVTASGRALDTQYF
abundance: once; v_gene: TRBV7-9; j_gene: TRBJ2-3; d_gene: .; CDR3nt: TGTGCCAGCAGCCCGTGGCGGGATACGCAGTATTTT; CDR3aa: CASSPWRDTQYF
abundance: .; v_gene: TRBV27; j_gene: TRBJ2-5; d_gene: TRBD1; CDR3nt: TGTGCCAGCAGTATTGTGACAGGGAGTGAGACCCAGTACTTC; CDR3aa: CASSIVTGSETQYF
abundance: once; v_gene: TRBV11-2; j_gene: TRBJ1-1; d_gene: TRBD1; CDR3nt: TGTGCCAGCAGCGTAGCCGGGACAGATGAATTT; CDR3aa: CASSVAGTDEF
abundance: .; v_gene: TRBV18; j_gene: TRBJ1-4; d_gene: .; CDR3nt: TGTGCCAGCTCATTTTTCCGCCTAGTGACACCTAATGAAAAACTGTTTTTT; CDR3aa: CASSFFRLVTPNEKLFF
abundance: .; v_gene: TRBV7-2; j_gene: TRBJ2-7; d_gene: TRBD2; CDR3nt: TGTGCCAGCAGCTCGCCCCCCGGACTAGCGGGGCCCTACGAGCAGTACTTC; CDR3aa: CASSSPPGLAGPYEQYF
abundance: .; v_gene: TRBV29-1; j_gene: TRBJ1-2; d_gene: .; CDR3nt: TGCAGCGTTGAGGATTCTAACTATGGCTACACCTTC; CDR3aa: CSVEDSNYGYTF
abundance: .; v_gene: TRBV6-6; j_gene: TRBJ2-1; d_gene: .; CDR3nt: TGTGCCAGCAGTTTGGGTACTAGTCTCGGCAATGAGCAGTTCTTC; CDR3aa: CASSLGTSLGNEQFF